This T cell receptor (beta chain) is drawn from a study of cytomegalovirus exposure and HLA in healthy donors (dated by TCRdb to about 2017). At the level of the whole study: An earlier analysis of approximately 640 of the donors reported about 250 Gb of sequence data and 117 million unique TCR beta sequences from 150 million to 200 million T cells. About 310 gigabases of sequencing data and tens of millions of unique TCR sequences were included in an early release covering several hundred HLA-typed donors. The genetic ancestry cluster associated with self-reported Caucasian donors included 70% to 85% of the approximately 430 genotyped donors. The study was designed to test whether signatures of past pathogen exposure could be identified by cataloging public T cell receptors. The T cell repertoires of some 670 subjects were profiled by immunosequencing and related to cytomegalovirus serostatus. Along with the roughly 670-subject first cohort, a separate validation cohort of roughly 110 different subjects was used. The study combined high-throughput TCR immunosequencing, statistical association of individual TCRs with disease status, and machine learning to predict cytomegalovirus infection status. A later analysis re-analyzed previously published TCR beta repertoires from approximately 670 donors and added high-resolution HLA genotyping to study TCR occurrence patterns. Rather than using new phenotypic data, the later analysis identified candidate immune exposures from TCR beta sequences and from how often those sequences occurred across donors. An earlier analysis of several hundred of the donors used high-throughput TCR beta sequencing to judge whether each TCR beta V gene segment behaved as functional or pseudogenic. Donor age, sex, ethnicity and CMV serostatus were compiled alongside the repertoire data. A later genetic analysis used genome-wide SNP genotypes for about 60% of the roughly 700 donors, treating that subset as a discovery cohort. Every discovery cohort repertoire had been produced on one sequencing platform. HLA typing included class I and class II loci at four-digit resolution. Typing coverage differed by locus: A, B, C, DRB1 and DQB1 were typed in about 620-630 donors, DQA1 in 522, DPA1 in 600 to 610, and DPB1 in 472. Several DR-DQ haplotypes were treated as single units for association and clustering because of strong linkage in the cohort. Across approximately 400 genotyped donors of the cohort, an average of approximately 240,000 unique TCR beta nucleotide sequences per donor were sequenced, and about a sixth of those sequences were non-productive. The full study reports these points: When HLA alleles, especially DR and DQ, strongly co-occurred, TCR associations were difficult to assign to individual alleles. The authors suggested that the approach could potentially be generalized to other disease states and immunological phenotypes. A further reported finding was that TCR beta sequences accurately predicted the HLA-A and HLA-B alleles for most subjects in the first cohort. In both the original and validation cohorts, the classifier was reported to diagnose cytomegalovirus status with high specificity and sensitivity. Presence/absence analyses assumed roughly uniform sequencing depth across donors, an assumption that may not hold. Correlated functional status among segregating V segments might be attributable to linkage disequilibrium, but an unknown experimental factor could not be ruled out. Because HLA typing was unavailable for some donors at each locus, only the typed subset was used in association tests. In a later genetic analysis, a missense DCLRE1C variant was associated with V-gene and J-gene trimming of TCR beta chains, and the association was replicated in an independent cohort. In a later analysis, TCR association rates were found to vary across HLA loci, with the most associated TCRs seen for DRB1 alleles and the fewest for HLA-C alleles. The cohort was sequenced for TCR beta chains only, and without alpha or paired-chain data the features that could be detected were limited. While some public TCRs were present in many individuals, most TCR sequences turned up only very rarely across donors. The study gave a list of over 150 TCR beta chains associated with cytomegalovirus. At a false discovery rate of 0.05, a later analysis linked roughly 17,000 TCR beta sequences to specific HLA alleles. A few of the identified cytomegalovirus-associated TCR beta chains were confirmed in vitro to be specific for cytomegalovirus antigens. Broadly in line with IMGT annotations, most TCR beta V segments showed up in productive rearrangements about 90% or about 30% of the time in an earlier analysis of some 590 of the donors. According to a later analysis, parvovirus B19, influenza, CMV and Epstein-Barr virus appeared linked to several top co-occurrence clusters. Because counts were too low, around 17 rarely observed V segments, including chromosome 9 orphons, were left out of the earlier analysis of a few hundred of the donors. Some IMGT-functional V segments, including TRBV6-2 and TRBV6-3, could not be distinguished by the 87-base-pair reads and were therefore excluded. Compared with the 666-donor mean, donors in an Asian-associated ancestry cluster had fewer N-insertions in productive TCRs, according to a later genetic analysis. A later analysis found that most CMV-associated TCR beta chains appeared HLA-restricted, with HLA associations seemingly driven largely by CMV exposure. For the cohort, immune exposure information was limited to CMV serostatus. A later analysis found that HLA-associated TCR beta chains were more clonally expanded and had lower generation probabilities than equally common non-associated chains. A cluster of highly shared sequence variants was judged likely to be a technical artifact of the sequencing pipeline.

Libraries were constructed by the immunoSEQ multiplex PCR assay. For the multiplex PCR, a mixture combining 60 forward primers for TCR Vbeta segments and 13 reverse primers for TCR Jbeta segments was used. A multiplex PCR assay on genomic DNA amplified the CDR3 region of rearranged TCR beta genes. The amplified TCR beta libraries were sequenced on the Illumina HiSeq System as 87-base-pair reads. On the authors' methods: A later analysis counted approximately 76 million unique TCR beta chains across the roughly 700 repertoires, and roughly 11 million of these chains were shared by at least two donors. A nearest-neighbor algorithm error-corrected the raw reads and collapsed the reads into unique sequences, merging closely related sequences to remove PCR and sequencing errors. Alignment of CDR3 sequences to IMGT reference sequences was used to assign V, D and J gene segments. For a sequence to be retained, a match of at least six nucleotides was required to both a V gene segment and a J gene segment. A rearrangement was called productive if the CDR3 had no stop codons and remained in frame with V and J, and every other rearrangement was called non-productive. Following IMGT convention, CDR3 was defined as the stretch from the second conserved V-encoded cysteine up to the conserved J-encoded phenylalanine. The earlier analysis of about 530 of the donors excluded any sequence lacking an unambiguous match to a single V gene segment. In an earlier analysis of approximately 610 of the donors, V segments were called functional above 56.7% productive rearrangements and were called segregating when the between-donor standard deviation exceeded 5%. A statistical classification framework was built for diagnosing cytomegalovirus status from the catalog of TCR beta chain sequences. V and J gene assignment, in a later analysis, came from comparing TCR nucleotide sequences with IMGT/GENE-DB human TR gene sequences. A later analysis assigned CDR3 sequences and most-parsimonious VDJ recombination scenarios with the TCRdist pipeline. In a later analysis, every TCR beta chain was defined by the combination of its CDR3 amino acid sequence and its V-gene family, and reads without a unique V-gene family were dropped. A later analysis removed 500 to 600 highly shared, low-generation-probability nucleotide sequences to deal with suspected cross-contamination and a sequencing artifact. In a later analysis, a clonal expansion index was calculated for each public chain from normalized within-repertoire ranks of inferred template counts. A later analysis computed generation probabilities with a VDJ recombination model fitted to out-of-frame rearrangements, and checked the results against IGoR. In a later analysis, hypergeometric tests were used to score TCR-TCR, TCR-HLA and TCR-CMV co-occurrence, with a repertoire-size bias correction applied to TCR pairs. In a later analysis, false discovery rates were estimated by permuting HLA or CMV assignments 20 times. In a later analysis, co-occurring TCRs were grouped with DBSCAN, and TCRdist sequence similarity was added when clustering was performed within HLA-allele-positive subsets. Co-occurrence clustering excluded repertoires with fewer than 30,000 or more than 120,000 public chains, plus five with anomalous nucleotide sharing. TCRdb mirrors the immuneACCESS table, restricted to in-frame sequences. Some clones are absent from its copies; in checked studies, under half trace to an unresolved V gene, and the reason for the others is unknown. V and J calls and clone size follow that table, whereas D and trimming were derived from the DNA. For this sample there are about 200,000 clones; 75% to 90% appear just once. Clones ranked in the top ten supply around 0.34% of the sample.

The CDR3 covers 14 residues, taking in both the cysteine and the phenylalanine. Just CDR3 DNA is preserved here, 42 bases in frame from base 1. In the germline V gene, CDR1 corresponds to SGHRS and CDR2 to YFSETQ. Ends trimmed: V by 0 bases, J by 5 bases; bases unmatched to a gene: 2. For this clone: Its cognate antigen has yet to be identified. No much larger clone is present one base from it, and per-base qualities are unavailable.

In total, 666 healthy bone marrow donors made up the cohort. All cohort members were sampled while nominally healthy, although unrecorded immune exposures were likely present. The donor tested CMV seronegative, placing the donor among the approximately 400 seronegative members of the cohort. A peripheral blood sample was provided by each donor, and peripheral blood mononuclear cells were used for TCR beta sequencing. The Qiagen DNeasy Blood Extraction Kit was used to extract genomic DNA from the blood cell samples. The V gene is TRBV5-1 and the J gene is TRBJ1-1, with 9 middle bases fitting TRBD1. Specimen: PBMCs. The TCR sequence derives from a woman aged 25-40 years in good health and CMV-seronegative. The CDR3 corresponds to CASSLAGQGTEAFF. The DNA is as follows: TGCGCCAGCAGCTTGGCGGGACAGGGTACTGAAGCTTTCTTT.